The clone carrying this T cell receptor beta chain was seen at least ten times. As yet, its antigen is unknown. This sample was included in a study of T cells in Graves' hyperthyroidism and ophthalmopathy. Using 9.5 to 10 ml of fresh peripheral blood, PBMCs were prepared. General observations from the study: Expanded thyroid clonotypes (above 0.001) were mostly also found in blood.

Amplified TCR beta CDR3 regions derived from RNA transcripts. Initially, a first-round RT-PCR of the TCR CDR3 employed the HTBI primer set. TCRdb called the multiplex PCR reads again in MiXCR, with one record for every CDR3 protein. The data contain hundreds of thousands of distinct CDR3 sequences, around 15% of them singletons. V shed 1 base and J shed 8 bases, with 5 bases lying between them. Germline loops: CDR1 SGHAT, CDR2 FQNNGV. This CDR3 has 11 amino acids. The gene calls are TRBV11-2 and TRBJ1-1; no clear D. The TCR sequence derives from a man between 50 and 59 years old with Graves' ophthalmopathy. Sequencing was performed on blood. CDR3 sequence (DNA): TGTGCCAGCAGCTTAGTAAAAGAAGCTTTCTTT. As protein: CASSLVKEAFF. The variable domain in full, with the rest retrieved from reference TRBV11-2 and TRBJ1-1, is EAGVAQSPRYKIIEKRQSVAFWCNPISGHATLYWYQQILGQGPKLLIQFQNNGVVDDSQLPKDRFSAERLKGVDSTLKIQPAKLEDSAVYLCASSLVKEAFFGQGTRLTVV.